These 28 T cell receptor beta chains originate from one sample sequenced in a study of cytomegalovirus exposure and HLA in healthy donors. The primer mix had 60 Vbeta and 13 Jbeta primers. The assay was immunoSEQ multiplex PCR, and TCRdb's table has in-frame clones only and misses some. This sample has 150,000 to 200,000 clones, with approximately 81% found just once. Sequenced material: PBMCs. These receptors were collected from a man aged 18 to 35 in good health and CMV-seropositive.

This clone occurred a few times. In nucleotides, the CDR3 is TGTGCCAGTAGTCCCGAAGGACTAGCGGGGAACTCTGGGGCCAACGTCCTGACTTTC. As protein: CASSPEGLAGNSGANVLTF. The chain links TRBV19 to TRBJ2-6, with TRBD2 matching over 12 bases. There are 19 residues in the CDR3. With V trimmed by 5 bases and J by 0 bases, 8 bases remained unmatched. Germline values: CDR1 LNHDA, CDR2 SQIVND (reference sequence).

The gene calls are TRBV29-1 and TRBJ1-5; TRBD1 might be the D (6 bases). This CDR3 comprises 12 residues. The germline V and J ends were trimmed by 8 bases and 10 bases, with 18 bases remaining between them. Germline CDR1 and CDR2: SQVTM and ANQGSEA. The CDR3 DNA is TGCAGCCCCGGGGGGACACCAAATCCCCAGCATTTT. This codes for CSPGGTPNPQHF.

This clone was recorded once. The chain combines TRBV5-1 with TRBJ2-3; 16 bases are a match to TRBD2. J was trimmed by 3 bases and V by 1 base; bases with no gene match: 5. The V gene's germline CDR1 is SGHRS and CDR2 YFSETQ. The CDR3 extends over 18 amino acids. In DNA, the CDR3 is TGCGCCAGCAGCTTGTCAGGGACTAGCGGGGGGGGGACAGATACGCAGTATTTT. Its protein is CASSLSGTSGGGTDTQYF. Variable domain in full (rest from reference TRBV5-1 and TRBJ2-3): KAGVTQTPRYLIKTRGQQVTLSCSPISGHRSVSWYQQTPGQGLQFLFEYFSETQRNKGNFPGRFSGRQFSNSRSEMNVSTLELGDSALYLCASSLSGTSGGGTDTQYFGPGTRLTVL.

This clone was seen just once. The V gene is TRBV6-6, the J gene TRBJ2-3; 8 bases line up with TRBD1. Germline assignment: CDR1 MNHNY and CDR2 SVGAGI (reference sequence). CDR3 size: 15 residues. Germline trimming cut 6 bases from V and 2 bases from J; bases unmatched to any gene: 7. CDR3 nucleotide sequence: TGTGCCAGCAGGTTCGGACAGGGCTACACAGATACGCAGTATTTT. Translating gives CASRFGQGYTDTQYF.

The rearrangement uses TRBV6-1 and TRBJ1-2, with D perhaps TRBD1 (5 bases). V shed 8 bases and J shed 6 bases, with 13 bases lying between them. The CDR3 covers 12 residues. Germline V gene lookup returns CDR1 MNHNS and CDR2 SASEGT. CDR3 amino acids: CASLQVLNGYTF. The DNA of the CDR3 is TGTGCCAGCCTACAGGTACTAAATGGCTACACCTTC.

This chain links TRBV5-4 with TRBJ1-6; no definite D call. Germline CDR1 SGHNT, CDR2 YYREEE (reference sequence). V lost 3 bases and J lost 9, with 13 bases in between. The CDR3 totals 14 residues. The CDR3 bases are TGTGCCAGCAGCTCGGGAAAGGAGGTTTCACCCCTCCACTTT. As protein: CASSSGKEVSPLHF.

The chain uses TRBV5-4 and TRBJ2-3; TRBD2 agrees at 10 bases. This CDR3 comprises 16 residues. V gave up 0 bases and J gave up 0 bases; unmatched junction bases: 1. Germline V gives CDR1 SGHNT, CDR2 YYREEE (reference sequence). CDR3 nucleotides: TGTGCCAGCAGCTTGGCTAGCGGGGGAAGCACAGATACGCAGTATTTT. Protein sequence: CASSLASGGSTDTQYF.

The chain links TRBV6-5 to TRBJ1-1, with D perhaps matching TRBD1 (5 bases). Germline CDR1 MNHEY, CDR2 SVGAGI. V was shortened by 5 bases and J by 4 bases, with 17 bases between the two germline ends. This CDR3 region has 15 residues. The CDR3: CASSPLRGLGTEAFF. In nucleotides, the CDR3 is TGTGCCAGCAGTCCCCTGCGGGGGTTAGGCACTGAAGCTTTCTTT.

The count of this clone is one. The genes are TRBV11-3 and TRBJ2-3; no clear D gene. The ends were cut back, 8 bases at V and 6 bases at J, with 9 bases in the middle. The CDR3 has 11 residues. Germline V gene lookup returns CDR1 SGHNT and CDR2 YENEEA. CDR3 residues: CASASVDTQYF. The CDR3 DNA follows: TGTGCCAGCGCCTCGGTGGATACGCAGTATTTT.

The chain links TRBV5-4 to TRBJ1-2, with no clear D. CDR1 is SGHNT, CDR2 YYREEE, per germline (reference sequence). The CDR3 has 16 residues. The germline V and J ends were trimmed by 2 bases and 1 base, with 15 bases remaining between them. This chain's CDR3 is CASSFGGAANNYGYTF. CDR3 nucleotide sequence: TGTGCCAGCAGCTTTGGAGGTGCGGCGAATAACTATGGCTACACCTTC.

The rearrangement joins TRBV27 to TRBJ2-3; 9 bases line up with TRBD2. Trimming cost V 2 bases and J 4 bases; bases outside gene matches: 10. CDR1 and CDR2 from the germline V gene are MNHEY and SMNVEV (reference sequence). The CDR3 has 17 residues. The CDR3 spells CASSLTAGGLKADTQYF. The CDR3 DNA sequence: TGTGCCAGCAGTTTAACGGCGGGGGGGCTTAAGGCAGATACGCAGTATTTT.

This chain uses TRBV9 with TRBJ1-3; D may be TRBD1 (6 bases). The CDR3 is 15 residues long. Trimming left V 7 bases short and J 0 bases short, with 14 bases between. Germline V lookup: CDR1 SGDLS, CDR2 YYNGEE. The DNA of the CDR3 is TGTGCCAGCGCATGGGACACCAGCTCTGGAAACACCATATATTTT. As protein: CASAWDTSSGNTIYF.

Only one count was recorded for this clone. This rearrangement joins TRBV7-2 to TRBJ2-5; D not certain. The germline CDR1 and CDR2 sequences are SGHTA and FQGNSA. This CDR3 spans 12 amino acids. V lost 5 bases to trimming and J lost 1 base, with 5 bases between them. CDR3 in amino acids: CASSPVQETQYF. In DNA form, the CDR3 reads TGTGCCAGCAGCCCCGTCCAAGAGACCCAGTACTTC.

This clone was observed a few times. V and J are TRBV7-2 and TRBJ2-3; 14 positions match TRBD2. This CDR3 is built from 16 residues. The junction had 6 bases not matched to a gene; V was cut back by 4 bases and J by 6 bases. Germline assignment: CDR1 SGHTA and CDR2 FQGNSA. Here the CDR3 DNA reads TGTGCCAGCAGCTCCGGGACTAGCGGGGGAGGCGATACGCAGTATTTT. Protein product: CASSSGTSGGGDTQYF. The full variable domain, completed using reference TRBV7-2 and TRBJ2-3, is GAGVSQSPSNKVTEKGKDVELRCDPISGHTALYWYRQSLGQGLEFLIYFQGNSAPDKSGLPSDRFSAERTGGSVSTLTIQRTQQEDSAVYLCASSSGTSGGGDTQYFGPGTRLTVL.

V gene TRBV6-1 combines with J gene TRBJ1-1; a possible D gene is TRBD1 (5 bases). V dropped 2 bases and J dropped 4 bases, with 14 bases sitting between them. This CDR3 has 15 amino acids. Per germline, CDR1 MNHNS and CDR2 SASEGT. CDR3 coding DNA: TGTGCCAGCAGTGAACCAGGGAAGTGGGCCACTGAAGCTTTCTTT. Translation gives CASSEPGKWATEAFF.

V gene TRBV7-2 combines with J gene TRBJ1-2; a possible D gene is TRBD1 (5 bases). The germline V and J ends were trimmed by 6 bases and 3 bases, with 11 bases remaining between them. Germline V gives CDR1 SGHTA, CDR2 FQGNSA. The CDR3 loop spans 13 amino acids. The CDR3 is CASSRQLDYGYTF. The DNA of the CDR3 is TGTGCCAGCAGTCGACAGCTTGACTATGGCTACACCTTC.

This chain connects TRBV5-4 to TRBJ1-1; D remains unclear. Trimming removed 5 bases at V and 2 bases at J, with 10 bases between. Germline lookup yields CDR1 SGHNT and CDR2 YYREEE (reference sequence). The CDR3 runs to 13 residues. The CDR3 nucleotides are TGTGCCAGCAGGGAGGTACCCAACACTGAAGCTTTCTTT. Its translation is CASREVPNTEAFF.

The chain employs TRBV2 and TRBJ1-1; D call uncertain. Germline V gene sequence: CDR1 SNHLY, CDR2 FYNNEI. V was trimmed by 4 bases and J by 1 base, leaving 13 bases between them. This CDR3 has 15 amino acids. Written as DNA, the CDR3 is TGTGCCAGCAGTGGGCAGGACGGAGGGAACACTGAAGCTTTCTTT. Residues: CASSGQDGGNTEAFF.

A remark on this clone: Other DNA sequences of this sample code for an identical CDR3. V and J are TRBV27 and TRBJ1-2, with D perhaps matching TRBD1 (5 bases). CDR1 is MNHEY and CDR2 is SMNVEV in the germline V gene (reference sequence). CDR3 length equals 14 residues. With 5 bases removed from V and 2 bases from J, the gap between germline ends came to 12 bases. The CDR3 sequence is CASSITGFNYGYTF. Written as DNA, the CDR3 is TGTGCCAGCAGTATAACAGGATTCAACTATGGCTACACCTTC.

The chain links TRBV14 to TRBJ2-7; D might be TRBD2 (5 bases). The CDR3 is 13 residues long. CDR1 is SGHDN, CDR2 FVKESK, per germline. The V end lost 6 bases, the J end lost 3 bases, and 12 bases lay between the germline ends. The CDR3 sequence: CASRLSAGYEQYF. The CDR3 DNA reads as TGTGCCAGCAGATTGAGCGCGGGCTACGAGCAGTACTTC.

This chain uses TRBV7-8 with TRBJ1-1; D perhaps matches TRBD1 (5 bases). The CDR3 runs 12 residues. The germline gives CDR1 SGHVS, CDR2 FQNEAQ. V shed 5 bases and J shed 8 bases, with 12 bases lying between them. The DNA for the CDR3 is TGTGCCAGCAGCACCCCGACAGCCGAAGCTTTCTTT. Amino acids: CASSTPTAEAFF.

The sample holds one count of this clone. DNA for the CDR3: TGTGCCAGCAGCTTAGCCCGGACAGGGGAGGACTATGGCTACACCTTC. Encoded protein: CASSLARTGEDYGYTF. The chain is built from TRBV7-8 and TRBJ1-2, with TRBD1 matching 9 bases. The CDR3 covers 16 residues. CDR1 is SGHVS and CDR2 is FQNEAQ in the germline V gene. Losses at the gene ends were 0 bases for V and 3 bases for J; bases not matched to a gene: 5.

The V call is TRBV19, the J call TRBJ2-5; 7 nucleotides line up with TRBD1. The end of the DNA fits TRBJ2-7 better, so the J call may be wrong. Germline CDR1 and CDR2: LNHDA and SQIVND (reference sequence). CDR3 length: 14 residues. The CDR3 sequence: CASTPGQGDYEQYF. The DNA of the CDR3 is TGTGCCAGTACCCCGGGGCAGGGGGATTACGAGCAGTACTTC.

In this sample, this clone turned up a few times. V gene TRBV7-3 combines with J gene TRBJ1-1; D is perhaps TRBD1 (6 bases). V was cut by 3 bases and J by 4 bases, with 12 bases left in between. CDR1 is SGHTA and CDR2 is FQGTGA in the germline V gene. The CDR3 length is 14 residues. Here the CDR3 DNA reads TGTGCCAGCAGCTTGCCAGGGGCTTTCACTGAAGCTTTCTTT. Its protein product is CASSLPGAFTEAFF.

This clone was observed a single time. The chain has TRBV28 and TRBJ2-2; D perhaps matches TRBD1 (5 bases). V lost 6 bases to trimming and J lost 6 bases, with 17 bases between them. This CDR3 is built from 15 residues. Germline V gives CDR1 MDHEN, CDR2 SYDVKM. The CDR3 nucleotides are TGTGCCAGCAGGCCGCATGAACAGGATGCCGGGGAGCTGTTTTTT. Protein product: CASRPHEQDAGELFF.

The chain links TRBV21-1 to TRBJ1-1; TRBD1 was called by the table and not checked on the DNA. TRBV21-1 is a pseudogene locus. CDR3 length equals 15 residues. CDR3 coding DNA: TGTGCCAGCAGCAAAAGGGTCGGACACGGCCTTGAAGCTTTCTTT. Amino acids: CASSKRVGHGLEAFF.

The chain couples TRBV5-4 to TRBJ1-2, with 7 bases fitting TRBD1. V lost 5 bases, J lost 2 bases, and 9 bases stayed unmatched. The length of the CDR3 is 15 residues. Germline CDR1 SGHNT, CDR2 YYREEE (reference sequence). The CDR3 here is CASSRPTGLNYGYTF. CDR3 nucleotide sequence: TGTGCCAGCAGTCGACCGACAGGGCTCAACTATGGCTACACCTTC.

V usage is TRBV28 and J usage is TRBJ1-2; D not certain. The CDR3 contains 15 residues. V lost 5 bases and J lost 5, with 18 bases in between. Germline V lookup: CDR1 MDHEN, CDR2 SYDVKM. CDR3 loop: CASSPRPGSRYGYTF. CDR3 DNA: TGTGCCAGCAGTCCTCGACCCGGGAGCCGATATGGCTACACCTTC.